This T cell receptor beta chain was sequenced in a study of shared clonotypes between healthy human individuals. Study in general: Researchers assigned three CD4 naive, three CD4 memory, two CD8 naive and one CD8 memory plate to each donor. Study observations and caveats: Sharing across several donors was seen in 4% to 5.5% of naive CD4 clonotypes. Among the subsets, naive ones generally showed larger estimated richness than memory ones.

Naivety among CD8 cells was defined by CD45RO negativity and positive CCR7 selection, thereby excluding terminally differentiated effector memory CD45RA+ cells. With regard to this clone: Antigen unknown.

The germline V and J ends were trimmed by 8 bases and 5 bases, with 13 bases remaining between them. Germline V lookup: CDR1 LNHNV, CDR2 YYDKDF (reference sequence). The CDR3 covers 12 residues. Per the authors' pipeline: ImmunoSEQ only sent back junction sequences with no quality scores, so filtering was done differently. This table comes from immunoSEQ multiplex PCR, and its TCRdb copy is limited to in-frame clones, with some not included. That table gives V, J and clone size, and the DNA gave D and trimming. The profile shows some 2 million clones, approximately 94% of them singletons. What was sequenced was naive CD8+ T cells sorted from blood. The receptor was isolated from a man younger than 30 in good health. The rearrangement uses TRBV15 and TRBJ2-7; D gene unclear. The CDR3 region has the DNA TGTGCCACCCTAGACACGGCGAACGAGCAGTACTTC. This translates into CATLDTANEQYF.